This T cell receptor beta chain was captured in a study of blood T cells in healthy people across ages. The study, taken as a whole, reports: Compared with aged donors, long-lived donors showed fewer expanded clones, suggesting selection. It was held that diversity estimates obtained from one million T cells represented underestimates.

Looked up from germline, CDR1 is SNHLY and CDR2 is FYNNEI. The V end lost 4 bases, the J end lost 9 bases, and 22 bases lay between the germline ends. The CDR3 is made up of 16 amino acids. A second about 7 to 12 cycle PCR used barcoded and J-beta primers. Each cDNA molecule, via a template-switch adaptor with 12 random nucleotides, was tagged. TCRdb recomputed calls from the 5' RACE reads with MiXCR, one row per CDR3 protein. The repertoire holds 910,000 or so distinct CDR3 sequences, roughly 50% seen once, with 20% to 25% in the top ten. As for this clonotype: Its target is unknown.

The receptor's source is a woman aged 55-70 years in good health. Input material: blood. V and J are TRBV2 and TRBJ1-5, with no clear D. CDR3 nucleotides: TGTGCCAGCAGTGTACGGATAGCAATCAGCTCTCCGCCCCAGCATTTT. This sequence encodes CASSVRIAISSPPQHF.